The 5 T cell receptor beta chains presented below share a single source sample, sequenced in a study of blood T cell repertoires in COVID-19. The table came from immunoSEQ multiplex PCR; TCRdb's copy has only in-frame clones and leaves some out. The sample has more than 200,000 clones; approximately 85% are singletons. The sample taken for sequencing was peripheral blood. These receptors were collected from a human donor in a cohort sampled during active COVID-19.

The genes are TRBV6-2 or TRBV6-3 and TRBJ1-4; D not resolved. CDR1 and CDR2 (germline): MNHEY, SVGEGT. This CDR3 contains 12 residues. Trimming stripped 6 bases from V and 7 bases from J, with 9 bases between. CDR3: CASSRDGEKLFF. DNA of the CDR3: TGTGCCAGCAGCCGCGATGGTGAAAAACTGTTTTTT.

The V and J genes are TRBV6-5 and TRBJ1-1, with 9 bases fitting TRBD1. Germline V gene data show CDR1 as MNHEY and CDR2 as SVGAGI. The CDR3 extends over 15 amino acids. J was trimmed by 4 bases and V by 6 bases; bases with no gene match: 9. The CDR3 coding sequence is TGTGCCAGCAGAAAGACAGGGGGTCGCGGCACTGAAGCTTTCTTT. Amino acid sequence: CASRKTGGRGTEAFF.

The chain couples TRBV7-8 to TRBJ1-4, with D maybe TRBD1 (5 bases). The V and J ends lost 0 bases and 7 bases respectively, with 15 bases between them. CDR1 and CDR2 (germline): SGHVS, FQNEAQ. The CDR3 runs to 16 residues. CDR3 sequence: CASSLAQGARGEKLFF. The CDR3 DNA reads as TGTGCCAGCAGCTTAGCTCAAGGGGCGCGGGGTGAAAAACTGTTTTTT.

The chain is built from TRBV7-6 and TRBJ2-6, with TRBD1 identical over 8 bases. Germline CDR1 reads SGHVS; CDR2 reads FNYEAQ. The CDR3 covers 15 residues. The V and J ends lost 4 bases and 4 bases, in that order; junction bases with no gene match: 3. DNA of the CDR3: TGTGCCAGCAGCTCAGGGGGCATCGGGGCCAACGTCCTGACTTTC. It is translated as CASSSGGIGANVLTF.

The genes are TRBV6-6 and TRBJ2-7; D perhaps matches TRBD2 (6 bases). The CDR3 contains 13 residues. The V end lost 6 bases, the J end lost 3 bases, and 12 bases lay between the germline ends. Germline values: CDR1 MNHNY, CDR2 SVGAGI (reference sequence). Written as DNA, the CDR3 is TGTGCCAGCAGGGGGGGACTGAACTACGAGCAGTACTTC. It encodes CASRGGLNYEQYF.